The source of this TCR beta chain is a study of T-cell memory formation after mild COVID-19 (dated by TCRdb to about 2021). At the level of the whole study: Most TCR sequence clusters were specific to one of the two donors. In a couple of donors, T-cell clones that expanded and contracted after mild COVID-19 were tracked by sequencing TCRalpha and TCRbeta repertoires over time. The cohort comprised two young, previously healthy adult volunteers, one female and one male.

These reads were obtained on an Illumina NovaSeq 6000. TCRalpha and TCRbeta cDNA libraries were built by 5'RACE with constant-segment primers, adding sample barcodes and unique molecular identifiers. Trizol reagent was used to extract RNA from every sample. Amplification of the libraries took two PCR steps, and the second step added a second sample barcode plus Illumina TruSeq adapters. Libraries were sequenced on an Illumina NovaSeq with 2 x 150 bp paired-end reads. Per the source publication's procedure: Demultiplexing of reads and collapsing into UMI-guided consensus sequences were performed with migec v1.2.7. With mixcr v2.1.11, UMI consensuses were aligned to TRA and TRB V and J templates and assembled into clonotypes. Expanded or contracted clonotypes were those called significant by both edgeR and NoisET, with noise models trained on biological replicates. For edgeR calls, the cutoffs were a false discovery rate-adjusted p below 0.01 and a log2 fold-change threshold of 1. As an exploratory analysis of dynamics, max-normalized trajectories of the 1000 most abundant clonotypes were examined by PCA with hierarchical clustering. Separately sequenced CD4+ and CD8+ repertoires were used to assign the CD4 or CD8 phenotype of responding clones. The public sequencing data were trimmed at Q25 with fastp and processed into clonotypes with MiXCR by TCRdb, which kept only in-frame beta chains. Each record represents a unique CDR3 protein, reported with the most common genes and DNA among its rows. For this entry, the V and J calls and clone size follow TCRdb and not the study's own pipeline. This sample has about 560,000 distinct CDR3 sequences in its table, and roughly 17% of those were observed once. The ten largest account for about 8.1% of the sample.

The full study reports these points: Clones that contracted from day 15 to 85 showed balanced CD4/CD8 phenotypes, whereas a second wave of clones that expanded from day 15 to 37 leaned towards CD4+. Only a couple of mild cases were covered in the study, and larger cohorts including severe cases with pre-infection samples were considered necessary. Contracting CD4+ clones appeared mostly in the CM and EM memory subsets, whereas CD8+ clones were enriched in EMRA. Some responding clones were detected in pre-infection memory, which suggested that pre-existing cross-reactive memory T cells had joined the SARS-CoV-2 response. Whether the second-wave clones peaking on day 37 were SARS-CoV-2 specific was not confirmed.

In the case of this clonotype: Its specific antigen is unknown. It has no much larger one-base neighbor in the sample; base qualities were not kept.

PBMCs were isolated by Ficoll-Paque density gradient centrifugation. The clonotype was recovered from an adult woman who had mild COVID-19 (a few samples of this study predate the infection). The sample titles of this study are shuffled in the database, so cell type and time point are left out; the donor was told from shared clones. Sequencing input: PBMCs or a T cell subset sorted from them (not recorded which).

The CDR3 sequence is CASSYSSNSGAYEQYF. The DNA is as follows: TGTGCCAGCAGTTACTCGAGTAATAGCGGGGCCTACGAGCAGTACTTC. This chain is built from TRBV6-2 or TRBV6-3 and TRBJ2-7, with 8 bases matching TRBD2. Unmatched junction bases come to 6, with V trimmed by 0 bases and J by 2 bases. The CDR3 contains 16 residues, cysteine and phenylalanine counted. Of the read, only the CDR3 DNA is kept; its 48 bases are in frame from base 1. Per the germline V gene, MNHEY is the CDR1 and SVGEGT is the CDR2.